This passage covers 30 T cell receptor beta chains from one sample sequenced in a study of PD-1 blockade in classical Hodgkin lymphoma. The time point was: cycle 4 day 1 (C4D1), after 6 weeks of nivolumab. Every patient experienced relapse after autologous stem cell transplantation, and brentuximab vedotin exposure varied. CD8+ T cells were isolated from thawed PBMCs by magnetic negative selection. Sequencing was performed with immunoSEQ multiplex PCR; in TCRdb, only in-frame clones are kept and a portion is missing. The top ten hold around 18% of the sample, which has approximately 14,000 clones, approximately 88% seen once. The sample consisted of CD8+ T cells from blood, taken before the fourth cycle of nivolumab. These receptors originate from a human donor with classical Hodgkin lymphoma.

The chain links TRBV9 to TRBJ2-5; TRBD2 matches at 7 bases. The J segment lost 3 bases and the V segment lost 0 bases, leaving 11 bases of the junction unmatched. The germline CDR1 and CDR2 sequences are SGDLS and YYNGEE. The CDR3 is 17 amino acids. The chain's CDR3 is CASSVASQRDQKETQYF. As DNA, the CDR3 is TGTGCCAGCAGCGTAGCTTCCCAGCGGGACCAGAAAGAGACCCAGTACTTC.

The V gene is TRBV7-9, the J gene TRBJ2-5; maybe TRBD1 (5 bases). V was cut by 6 bases and J by 5 bases, with 13 bases left in between. Germline assignment: CDR1 SEHNR and CDR2 FQNEAQ (reference sequence). The CDR3 extends over 13 amino acids. The CDR3 bases are TGTGCCAGCAGAAAGGACATGTGGGAGACCCAGTACTTC. Protein: CASRKDMWETQYF. Based on the CDR3 plus reference TRBV7-9 and TRBJ2-5, the full variable domain is DTGVSQNPRHKITKRGQNVTFRCDPISEHNRLYWYRQTLGQGPEFLTYFQNEAQLEKSRLLSDRFSAERPKGSFSTLEIQRTEQGDSAMYLCASRKDMWETQYFGPGTRLLVL.

The V and J genes are TRBV28 and TRBJ2-7, with D perhaps TRBD2 (6 bases). This CDR3 is built from 13 residues. Between the trimmed V and J ends, which lost 3 bases and 4 bases, there was a span of 10 bases. CDR1 and CDR2 (germline): MDHEN, SYDVKM. The CDR3 is CASSFNRGYEQYF. CDR3 coding DNA: TGTGCCAGCAGTTTTAATCGGGGGTACGAGCAGTACTTC.

The chain joins TRBV4-1 to TRBJ1-2; TRBD1 matches at 11 bases. J gave up 4 bases and V 3 bases, and 4 bases lay outside the gene matches. The CDR3 loop spans 15 amino acids. Germline assignment: CDR1 MGHRA and CDR2 YSYEKL. The CDR3 region is CASSHPGTGGYGYTF. Written as DNA, the CDR3 is TGCGCCAGCAGCCACCCCGGGACAGGGGGCTATGGCTACACCTTC.

The rearrangement uses TRBV5-1 and TRBJ1-2, with TRBD1 identical over 10 bases. Trimming took 2 bases from V and 8 from J; bases not matched to a gene: 12. Germline loops: CDR1 SGHRS, CDR2 YFSETQ. The CDR3 contains 16 residues. The CDR3 sequence: CASSFMAPGQGYGYTF. CDR3 in DNA: TGCGCCAGCAGCTTTATGGCACCGGGACAGGGGTACGGCTACACCTTC.

The gene calls are TRBV4-1 and TRBJ2-3; D unclear. Germline CDR1 MGHRA, CDR2 YSYEKL. V lost 3 bases and J 2 bases, leaving 15 bases between the germline ends. The CDR3 covers 16 residues. The CDR3 bases are TGCGCCAGCAGCCAGGCTTCAACTCCTCACACAGATACGCAGTATTTT. This codes for CASSQASTPHTDTQYF.

J is TRBJ2-1 and V is TRBV5-6; D is uncertain. Deletions cut 5 bases from V and 3 bases from J, with 15 bases between. This CDR3 region has 15 residues. Germline CDR1 and CDR2: SGHDT and YYEEEE. CDR3 DNA: TGTGCCAGCAGACGAGTCCCGGCTGACTACAATGAGCAGTTCTTC. Protein sequence: CASRRVPADYNEQFF.

Notes on this clone: Other DNA sequences from this sample encode an identical CDR3 as well. V and J are TRBV27 and TRBJ2-5; D is ambiguous. Germline lookup yields CDR1 MNHEY and CDR2 SMNVEV (reference sequence). CDR3 length: 11 amino acids. V lost 2 bases to trimming and J lost 4 bases, with 2 bases between them. CDR3 DNA: TGTGCCAGCAGTTTAGGAGAGACCCAGTACTTC. It yields the protein CASSLGETQYF.

V and J are TRBV4-1 and TRBJ2-1, with 9 nucleotides matching TRBD2. Looked up from germline, CDR1 is MGHRA and CDR2 is YSYEKL. CDR3 length equals 19 residues. After removal of 2 bases from V and 5 bases from J, the junction contained 16 bases not matched to a gene. In nucleotides, the CDR3 is TGCGCCAGCAGCCAAATCGGTCGGCTAGCGGGACTGGGGGACAATGAGCAGTTCTTC. Amino acid sequence: CASSQIGRLAGLGDNEQFF.

The CDR3 spells CASSIIEGNEQFF. The CDR3 DNA reads as TGTGCCAGTAGTATAATAGAGGGCAATGAGCAGTTCTTC. V usage is TRBV19 and J usage is TRBJ2-1, with a tentative D call TRBD2 (5 bases). This CDR3 comprises 13 residues. The V end was cut by 2 bases, the J end by 6 bases, with 8 bases between. Germline V gene data show CDR1 as LNHDA and CDR2 as SQIVND (reference sequence).

This rearrangement joins TRBV29-1 to TRBJ2-7; a possible D gene is TRBD1 (5 bases). The CDR3 contains 12 residues. Germline V lookup: CDR1 SQVTM, CDR2 ANQGSEA. Deletions cut 1 base from V and 1 base from J, with 5 bases between. Written as DNA, the CDR3 is TGCAGCGTTGAAGCAGGGTCCTACGAGCAGTACTTC. This sequence encodes CSVEAGSYEQYF.

The chain combines TRBV7-9 with TRBJ2-3; no clear D gene. Germline V gene lookup returns CDR1 SEHNR and CDR2 FQNEAQ (reference sequence). CDR3 length: 14 amino acids. V lost 5 bases, J lost 1 base, and 10 bases lay in between. In DNA form, the CDR3 reads TGTGCCAGCAGCCGACCTCTTGGCACAGATACGCAGTATTTT. Translation: CASSRPLGTDTQYF.

This chain links TRBV27 with TRBJ2-7; possible D gene TRBD2, 6 bases. This CDR3 is built from 14 residues. Germline V gives CDR1 MNHEY, CDR2 SMNVEV (reference sequence). The V end lost 5 bases, the J end lost 0 bases, and 11 bases lay between the germline ends. The DNA for the CDR3 is TGTGCCAGCAGTCCCGGGACTCGCTCCTACGAGCAGTACTTC. Its protein is CASSPGTRSYEQYF.

This clone was seen just once. The chain recombines TRBV5-1 with TRBJ2-3, with 7 bases aligning to TRBD2. J was trimmed by 5 bases and V by 0 bases; bases with no gene match: 6. This CDR3 spans 15 amino acids. Per germline, CDR1 SGHRS and CDR2 YFSETQ. The DNA for the CDR3 is TGCGCCAGCAGCTTGGGAGGACTAGGTGAAGATACGCAGTATTTT. Protein: CASSLGGLGEDTQYF.

The V call is TRBV4-1, the J call TRBJ2-7, with TRBD2 matching over 9 bases. After removal of 3 bases from V and 3 bases from J, the junction contained 6 bases not matched to a gene. CDR3 length: 15 amino acids. Per the germline V gene, CDR1 is MGHRA and CDR2 is YSYEKL. As DNA, the CDR3 is TGCGCCAGCAGCCACCCGTCGACTAGCGGCTACGAGCAGTACTTC. Protein sequence: CASSHPSTSGYEQYF.

V and J are TRBV27 and TRBJ1-1; tentative D call: TRBD1 (5 bases). The CDR3 runs to 15 residues. Germline CDR1 MNHEY, CDR2 SMNVEV (reference sequence). The V and J ends lost 2 bases and 3 bases respectively, with 13 bases between them. CDR3 sequence reads: CASSLGAGRYTEAFF. The DNA for the CDR3 is TGTGCCAGCAGTTTAGGGGCAGGGAGGTACACTGAAGCTTTCTTT.

The J gene is TRBJ1-1, the V gene TRBV14, with a weak D call TRBD1 (5 bases). In germline, CDR1 is SGHDN, CDR2 FVKESK. The CDR3 contains 15 residues. Trimming shortened V by 1 base and J by 7 bases, and 16 bases separated the two germline ends. CDR3 coding DNA: TGTGCCAGCAGCCAAGTCGTGGGGCGGTGGGATGAAGCTTTCTTT. Its translation is CASSQVVGRWDEAFF.

This clone was counted between two and nine times. This chain links TRBV28 with TRBJ1-6; tentatively, D is TRBD1 (5 bases). CDR1 is MDHEN and CDR2 is SYDVKM in the germline V gene. The CDR3 loop spans 14 amino acids. V was clipped by 3 bases and J by 7 bases, with 10 bases between them. The CDR3 sequence: CASSFGRENSPLHF. The CDR3 bases are TGTGCCAGCAGTTTTGGCAGGGAAAATTCACCCCTCCACTTT.

The chain employs TRBV4-1 and TRBJ2-1; 7 bases are shared with TRBD1. CDR3 length: 17 residues. Per the germline V gene, CDR1 is MGHRA and CDR2 is YSYEKL. The J segment lost 8 bases and the V segment lost 5 bases, leaving 18 bases of the junction unmatched. The CDR3 spells CASSSHQGDSNPDEQFF. The CDR3 DNA reads TGCGCCAGCAGCTCCCACCAGGGGGACAGCAATCCGGATGAGCAGTTCTTC.

The gene calls are TRBV27 and TRBJ2-7; TRBD1 might be the D (5 bases). The V gene lost 4 bases and the J gene lost 1 base, with 8 bases spanning the gap. This CDR3 has 13 amino acids. Looked up from germline, CDR1 is MNHEY and CDR2 is SMNVEV (reference sequence). In DNA, the CDR3 is TGTGCCAGCAGTTACAGGTTTTCCTACGAGCAGTACTTC. Translating it yields CASSYRFSYEQYF.

This sequence joins TRBV4-1 and TRBJ1-3; 8 bases are shared with TRBD1. This CDR3 is built from 17 residues. CDR1 and CDR2 (germline): MGHRA, YSYEKL. V gave up 3 bases and J gave up 8 bases; unmatched junction bases: 15. The CDR3 is CASSQTKGQGGSDTIYF. CDR3 nucleotides: TGCGCCAGCAGCCAGACGAAAGGACAGGGAGGGTCGGACACCATATATTTT.

This chain links TRBV28 with TRBJ2-7; 7 bases fit TRBD2. This CDR3 spans 13 amino acids. Per the germline V gene, CDR1 is MDHEN and CDR2 is SYDVKM. Unmatched junction bases numbered 6, after V lost 5 bases and J lost 5 bases. The CDR3 DNA reads TGTGCCAGCAGTCGGGGAGGGGTCGACGAGCAGTACTTC. Residues: CASSRGGVDEQYF.

The chain joins TRBV11-2 to TRBJ2-7; 8 nucleotides match TRBD1. The CDR3 covers 15 residues. Germline CDR1 is SGHAT and CDR2 is FQNNGV. The V and J ends lost 4 bases and 3 bases, in that order; junction bases with no gene match: 8. In DNA form, the CDR3 reads TGTGCCAGCAGCTCTCGGACAGGGCGAAACTACGAGCAGTACTTC. Translated: CASSSRTGRNYEQYF.

The chain recombines TRBV4-1 with TRBJ1-5; D may be TRBD1 (6 bases). Germline CDR1 and CDR2: MGHRA and YSYEKL. V lost 4 bases, J lost 2 bases, and 12 bases lay in between. This CDR3 region has 15 residues. CDR3: CASSRSRTGNQPQHF. The CDR3 DNA reads as TGCGCCAGCAGCCGAAGCCGGACAGGCAATCAGCCCCAGCATTTT.

The chain carries TRBV28 and TRBJ2-1, with a possible D match to TRBD1 (5 bases). This CDR3 has 14 amino acids. Germline lookup yields CDR1 MDHEN and CDR2 SYDVKM. Trimming removed 4 bases from V and 1 base from J, with 8 bases in between. CDR3 coding DNA: TGTGCCAGCAGTTCCCGGACATCCTACAATGAGCAGTTCTTC. It specifies CASSSRTSYNEQFF.

CDR3 protein: CASSRMLAGVGDTQYF. For the CDR3, the DNA is TGTGCCAGCAGCAGAATGCTAGCGGGAGTCGGAGATACGCAGTATTTT. J is TRBJ2-3 and V is TRBV28; TRBD2 agrees at 10 bases. Germline CDR1 is MDHEN and CDR2 is SYDVKM. V dropped 6 bases and J dropped 5; count of bases not matched to a gene: 11. The CDR3 contains 16 residues.

The chain employs TRBV10-2 and TRBJ2-7; maybe TRBD2 (5 bases). CDR1 is WSHSY and CDR2 is SAAADI in the germline V gene. V lost 0 bases, J lost 4 bases, and 10 bases lay in between. This CDR3 contains 14 residues. CDR3 DNA sequence: TGCGCCAGCAGTGAGTCGGTTCCGGGGTACGAGCAGTACTTC. This translates into CASSESVPGYEQYF.

V gene TRBV7-9 combines with J gene TRBJ2-7; TRBD1 agrees at 11 bases. The germline V gene has CDR1 SEHNR and CDR2 FQNEAQ (reference sequence). This CDR3 spans 13 amino acids. The V gene end was trimmed by 5 bases and the J gene end by 6 bases; junction bases not matched to a gene: 3. In DNA, the CDR3 is TGTGCCAGCAGCGTAGGGACAGGGGGCGAGCAGTACTTC. This sequence encodes CASSVGTGGEQYF.

CDR3 sequence (DNA): TGTGCCACGGGGGGGAGCGGGACAGATACGCAGTATTTT. Protein product: CATGGSGTDTQYF. The J gene is TRBJ2-3, the V gene TRBV28; 8 bases match TRBD2. The germline gives CDR1 MDHEN, CDR2 SYDVKM. This CDR3 contains 13 residues. V dropped 10 bases and J dropped 3; count of bases not matched to a gene: 6.

As DNA, the CDR3 is TGTGCCAGCAGCGTAGGAGTTAGCCCCCATGAGCAGTTCTTC. The encoded protein is CASSVGVSPHEQFF. The chain combines TRBV9 with TRBJ2-1; D is ambiguous. The CDR3 is 14 amino acids. Germline V gene data show CDR1 as SGDLS and CDR2 as YYNGEE. V lost 0 bases to trimming and J lost 8 bases, with 12 bases between them.